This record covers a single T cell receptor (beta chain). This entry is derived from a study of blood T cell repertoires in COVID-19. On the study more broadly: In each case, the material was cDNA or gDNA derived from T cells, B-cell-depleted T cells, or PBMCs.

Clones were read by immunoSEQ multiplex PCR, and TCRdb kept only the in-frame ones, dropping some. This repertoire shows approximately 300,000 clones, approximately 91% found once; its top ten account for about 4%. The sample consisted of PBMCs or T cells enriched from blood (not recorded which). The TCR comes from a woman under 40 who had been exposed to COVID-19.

DNA of the CDR3: TGTGCCAGCAGCTTAGTGGGGGGCGGGAGCACTGAAGCTTTCTTT. This codes for CASSLVGGGSTEAFF. This sequence joins TRBV7-2 and TRBJ1-1, with TRBD1 as a possible D gene (6 bases). Trimming stripped 1 base from V and 4 bases from J, with 13 bases between. The CDR3 loop spans 15 amino acids. CDR1 SGHTA and CDR2 FQGNSA come from the germline V gene.